These 12 T cell receptor beta chains share one sample of origin, sequenced in a study of a mutant IDH1 vaccine in newly diagnosed glioma. Indicated time point: week 23, last vaccination. Every vaccine dose comprised 300 ug of mutant IDH1 20-mer peptide plus topical imiquimod. For these receptors, no antigen is known. Assay used: immunoSEQ multiplex PCR; TCRdb lists only in-frame clones, some missing. The data show tens of thousands of clones, 84% seen once. The material sequenced was PBMCs, taken from a glioma patient whose treatment included an IDH1 peptide vaccine. These receptors all come from a man aged 18 to 35 with glioma.

The chain is built from TRBV6-4 and TRBJ1-2, with D possibly being TRBD1 (5 bases). V was clipped by 0 bases and J by 8 bases, with 16 bases between them. The CDR3 sequence is 15 residues long. Germline CDR1 reads MRHNA; CDR2 reads SNTAGT. CDR3 DNA sequence: TGTGCCAGCAGTGACTCGGCCAGGGCATCAGGGGGCTACACCTTC. Its protein is CASSDSARASGGYTF.

This chain links TRBV19 with TRBJ2-1, with D possibly matching TRBD1 (5 bases). The V gene's germline CDR1 is LNHDA and CDR2 SQIVND (reference sequence). The V end lost 1 base, the J end lost 7 bases, and 11 bases lay between the germline ends. The CDR3 extends over 14 amino acids. As DNA, the CDR3 is TGTGCCAGTAGTATAGTGGGCAGGGTAAATGAGCAGTTCTTC. Encoded protein: CASSIVGRVNEQFF.

The chain links TRBV19 to TRBJ2-7, with TRBD1 matching over 7 bases. With 5 bases clipped from V and 5 bases from J, the junction kept 9 bases outside the gene matches. CDR3 length equals 14 residues. From germline, CDR1 is LNHDA and CDR2 SQIVND (reference sequence). For the CDR3, the DNA is TGTGCCAGTAGTCCTAGGGACAGCGTAGACGAGCAGTACTTC. Its protein is CASSPRDSVDEQYF.

Only one count was recorded for this clone. Here the CDR3 DNA reads TGTGCCAGCAGCTTAGGGGGACTAGGGAATGGCTACACCTTC. This translates into CASSLGGLGNGYTF. The chain joins TRBV7-2 to TRBJ1-2; possible D gene TRBD1, 5 bases. The CDR3 loop spans 14 amino acids. The germline V gene encodes CDR1 SGHTA and CDR2 FQGNSA. V was clipped by 1 base and J by 6 bases, with 12 bases between them.

The J gene is TRBJ1-5, the V gene TRBV6-5, with D maybe TRBD1 (6 bases). The germline V gene encodes CDR1 MNHEY and CDR2 SVGAGI. The V gene lost 2 bases and the J gene lost 5 bases, with 10 bases spanning the gap. This CDR3 contains 14 residues. Here the CDR3 reads CASSYVRGDQPQHF. The CDR3 DNA is TGTGCCAGCAGTTACGTCAGGGGAGATCAGCCCCAGCATTTT.

The chain carries TRBV6-5 and TRBJ2-4; no reliable D call. Trimming shortened V by 0 bases and J by 0 bases, and 9 bases separated the two germline ends. This CDR3 contains 16 residues. The germline CDR1 and CDR2 sequences are MNHEY and SVGAGI. In DNA form, the CDR3 reads TGTGCCAGCAGTTACTCGCACAGCAAAGCCAAAAACATTCAGTACTTC. Encoded protein: CASSYSHSKAKNIQYF.

This clone was seen only a few times. The V gene is TRBV28, the J gene TRBJ1-1; D gene ambiguous. The CDR3 is 14 amino acids. The germline gives CDR1 MDHEN, CDR2 SYDVKM. V was cut by 7 bases and J by 6 bases, with 18 bases left in between. The CDR3 protein is CASTFASSVSEAFF. The CDR3 nucleotides read TGTGCCAGCACCTTTGCGAGCAGCGTCTCTGAAGCTTTCTTT.

V gene TRBV5-1 combines with J gene TRBJ1-5; a weak D match, TRBD1 (5 bases). CDR1 SGHRS and CDR2 YFSETQ come from the germline V gene. Trimming left V 0 bases short and J 4 bases short, with 14 bases between. The CDR3 loop spans 16 amino acids. CDR3 loop: CASSLGLRGPNQPQHF. In nucleotides, the CDR3 is TGCGCCAGCAGCTTGGGGCTCCGGGGACCTAATCAGCCCCAGCATTTT.

The gene calls are TRBV5-4 and TRBJ2-1, with D perhaps matching TRBD1 (5 bases). The CDR3 runs 13 residues. Germline CDR1 and CDR2: SGHNT and YYREEE (reference sequence). The V gene lost 0 bases and the J gene lost 5 bases, with 6 bases spanning the gap. As DNA, the CDR3 is TGTGCCAGCAGCTTGGCCAGGGACAATGAGCAGTTCTTC. It translates to CASSLARDNEQFF.

The chain carries TRBV7-9 and TRBJ1-4; 7 bases are a match to TRBD1. Germline CDR1 SEHNR, CDR2 FQNEAQ (reference sequence). The V gene end was trimmed by 3 bases and the J gene end by 3 bases; junction bases not matched to a gene: 4. The CDR3 has 15 residues. CDR3 coding DNA: TGTGCCAGCAGCTTGGGCAGGGGGTCTAATGAAAAACTGTTTTTT. Translation gives CASSLGRGSNEKLFF. The full variable domain, in which reference TRBV7-9 and TRBJ1-4 provide the parts outside the CDR3, is DTGVSQNPRHKITKRGQNVTFRCDPISEHNRLYWYRQTLGQGPEFLTYFQNEAQLEKSRLLSDRFSAERPKGSFSTLEIQRTEQGDSAMYLCASSLGRGSNEKLFFGSGTQLSVL.

On this clone itself: Germline is not matched at one junction end, which may reflect a read error. The V call is TRBV4-3, the J call TRBJ1-3; no clear D. The CDR3 has 15 amino acids. Germline loops: CDR1 LGHNA, CDR2 YSLEER. The chain's CDR3 is CASSQDNLSGDTIYF. CDR3 in DNA: TGCGCCAGCAGCCAAGACAATCTATCTGGAGACACCATATATTTT.

The chain is built from TRBV10-2 and TRBJ2-5; the D call may be TRBD1 or TRBD2 (5 bases each). Germline V lookup: CDR1 WSHSY, CDR2 SAAADI. The CDR3 has 15 amino acids. With 3 bases removed from V and 4 bases from J, the gap between germline ends came to 15 bases. CDR3 DNA: TGCGCCAGCAGTGACCCCGGGACGAGGGGAGAGACCCAGTACTTC. Translated, it gives CASSDPGTRGETQYF.